The 25 T cell receptor beta chains given below trace back to one sample, sequenced in a study of blood T cells in healthy people across ages. A second PCR of roughly 7 to 11 cycles used a sample-barcoded 5' primer and a J-beta primer mix. TCRdb re-called the 5' RACE reads through MiXCR, storing one row per CDR3 protein. The sample has approximately 1,700,000 distinct CDR3 sequences; roughly two fifths are singletons. The sequenced sample consisted of blood. Receptors were obtained from a human donor in good health.

This rearrangement joins TRBV4-3 to TRBJ2-7, with 8 bases lining up with TRBD1. The germline CDR1 and CDR2 sequences are LGHNA and YSLEER. The V gene end was trimmed by 4 bases and the J gene end by 4 bases; junction bases not matched to a gene: 6. This CDR3 spans 14 amino acids. For the CDR3, the DNA is TGCGCCAGCAGCCTGTGGACAGGGCTATACGAGCAGTACTTC. The encoded protein is CASSLWTGLYEQYF.

This clonotype showed up just a few times. The chain employs TRBV18 and TRBJ2-1, with D tentatively TRBD1 (6 bases). CDR1 and CDR2 (germline): KGHSH, LQKENI. The V end was cut by 1 base, the J end by 9 bases, with 19 bases between. The CDR3 runs to 16 residues. The CDR3 DNA reads as TGTGCCAGCTCACCACTCCGGGACAAGTCCTTGTCTGAGCAGTTCTTC. This gives the protein CASSPLRDKSLSEQFF. The full variable domain, rest sourced from reference TRBV18 and TRBJ2-1, is NAGVMQNPRHLVRRRGQEARLRCSPMKGHSHVYWYRQLPEEGLKFMVYLQKENIIDESGMPKERFSAEFPKEGPSILRIQQVVRGDSAAYFCASSPLRDKSLSEQFFGPGTRLTVL.

V gene TRBV11-1 combines with J gene TRBJ2-6, with D perhaps being TRBD1 or TRBD2 (5 bases each). The germline gives CDR1 SGHAT, CDR2 FQDESV (reference sequence). The V and J ends lost 10 bases and 0 bases respectively, with 19 bases between them. The CDR3 sequence is 17 residues long. CDR3 region: CATLIPGPNSGANVLTF. The CDR3 DNA sequence: TGTGCCACTCTAATCCCGGGGCCGAACTCTGGGGCCAACGTCCTGACTTTC.

This clonotype was seen only a few times. The rearrangement links TRBV3-1 to TRBJ2-7; a possible D gene is TRBD1 (6 bases). The DNA matches TRBJ2-5 better at its end, which makes the J call doubtful. CDR1 and CDR2 (germline): LGHDT, YNNKEL (reference sequence). The CDR3 runs to 14 residues. The CDR3 region has the DNA TGTGCCAGCAGCCAACCACAGGGTCGGGAGACCCAGTACTTC. Its translation is CASSQPQGRETQYF.

This clonotype was detected a few times. The CDR3 reads CASSNRKNIQYF. As DNA, the CDR3 is TGTGCCAGCAGCAACAGGAAAAACATTCAGTACTTC. The chain recombines TRBV7-9 with TRBJ2-4, with D perhaps matching TRBD1 (5 bases). Deletions cut 5 bases from V and 4 bases from J, with 6 bases between. CDR3 length equals 12 residues. Looked up from germline, CDR1 is SEHNR and CDR2 is FQNEAQ (reference sequence).

The chain uses TRBV11-2 and TRBJ2-1; unclear D gene. Germline V CDR1 and CDR2: SGHAT, FQNNGV. V was shortened by 2 bases and J by 6 bases, with 5 bases between the two germline ends. This CDR3 is built from 12 residues. The CDR3 DNA sequence: TGTGCCAGCAGCTTATACGTCAATGAGCAGTTCTTC. Amino acids: CASSLYVNEQFF.

V and J are TRBV2 and TRBJ1-2; TRBD1 matches 11 bases. There are 15 residues in the CDR3. Germline trimming cut 3 bases from V and 5 bases from J; bases unmatched to any gene: 5. Germline CDR1 SNHLY, CDR2 FYNNEI. The DNA for the CDR3 is TGTGCCAGCAGTGATCGGACAGGGGGCCTGTATGGCTACACCTTC. This sequence encodes CASSDRTGGLYGYTF.

This clonotype was counted a few times. One end of the junction varies from germline; a read error may be responsible. This sequence joins TRBV12-3 or TRBV12-4 and TRBJ1-2; D perhaps matches TRBD1 (6 bases). The CDR3 is made up of 17 amino acids. The CDR3 DNA follows: TGTGCCGGCAGTTTAGTAGTCGGTACACAGGGTCACAGGGGCTACACCTTC. Protein sequence: CAGSLVVGTQGHRGYTF.

This clonotype was found a few times. This chain joins TRBV7-2 and TRBJ2-1; 7 bases match TRBD1. V lost 7 bases, J lost 9 bases, and 12 bases stayed unmatched. Germline V gene sequence: CDR1 SGHTA, CDR2 FQGNSA. This CDR3 has 14 amino acids. CDR3 protein: CASTTSGQFGEQFF. CDR3 nucleotides: TGTGCCAGCACCACATCGGGACAGTTCGGTGAGCAGTTCTTC.

This clonotype was counted at least ten times. This chain links TRBV14 with TRBJ2-7; 9 bases align to TRBD1. The CDR3 has 14 residues. Germline CDR1 SGHDN, CDR2 FVKESK. The J segment lost 4 bases and the V segment lost 4 bases, leaving 5 bases of the junction unmatched. CDR3 sequence (DNA): TGTGCCAGCAGCCGGGGACAGGGTGGGTACGAGCAGTACTTC. This sequence encodes CASSRGQGGYEQYF.

The chain has TRBV7-6 and TRBJ2-7; possible D gene TRBD1, 5 bases. The V and J ends lost 0 bases and 5 bases respectively, with 11 bases between them. Germline values: CDR1 SGHVS, CDR2 FNYEAQ. The CDR3 extends over 14 amino acids. The DNA for the CDR3 is TGTGCCAGCAGCTTAGCCCACTCAGGGCACGAGCAGTACTTC. Translated: CASSLAHSGHEQYF.

About this clonotype: Since a much larger clone is just one base distant, this may be a read error. The CDR3 does not close with the conserved phenylalanine or tryptophan, likely indicating a read error. The chain links TRBV15 to TRBJ2-1; 10 bases match TRBD1. V lost 1 base to trimming and J lost 9 bases; unmatched junction nucleotides: 9. Germline CDR1 and CDR2: LNHNV and YYDKDF (reference sequence). The CDR3 contains 16 residues. DNA of the CDR3: TGTGCCACCAGCAGAGGTGGGACAGGGGTTTTCGGTGAGCAGTTCTGC. As protein: CATSRGGTGVFGEQFC.

This chain joins TRBV4-3 and TRBJ2-4, with 7 bases matching TRBD1. The end of the DNA fits TRBJ2-7 better, so the J call may be wrong. There are 15 residues in the CDR3. Germline V gene sequence: CDR1 LGHNA, CDR2 YSLEER. CDR3 in DNA: TGCGCCAGCAGCCTAACCGGGACAGCCTCTCACGAGCAGTACTTC. This translates into CASSLTGTASHEQYF.

The chain is built from TRBV29-1 and TRBJ1-2, with D perhaps TRBD1 (5 bases). Per the germline V gene, CDR1 is SQVTM and CDR2 is ANQGSEA. The V end lost 7 bases, the J end lost 12 bases, and 15 bases lay between the germline ends. The CDR3 is made up of 10 amino acids. CDR3 amino acids: CSEGAPGHTF. CDR3 coding DNA: TGCAGCGAAGGGGCTCCCGGCCACACCTTC.

The chain employs TRBV29-1 and TRBJ1-1; D ambiguous. Germline-derived CDR1 and CDR2 are SQVTM and ANQGSEA. This CDR3 contains 11 residues. V lost 7 bases, J lost 3 bases, and 9 bases lay in between. Here the CDR3 DNA reads TGCAGCGCCCTGAGGGACACTGAAGCTTTCTTT. Translated: CSALRDTEAFF.

The V call is TRBV6-2 or TRBV6-3, the J call TRBJ1-5; no reliable D call. Trimming shortened V by 6 bases and J by 4 bases, and 16 bases separated the two germline ends. Germline V lookup: CDR1 MNHEY, CDR2 SVGEGT. There are 15 residues in the CDR3. The CDR3 DNA is TGTGCCAGCAGATATCGGGGTTATCCTAATCAGCCCCAGCATTTT. Translated: CASRYRGYPNQPQHF.

This clonotype occurred once. The chain uses TRBV6-1 and TRBJ1-2; no reliable D call. Trimming left V 8 bases short and J 4 bases short, with 23 bases between. The CDR3 runs to 16 residues. CDR1 and CDR2 from the germline V gene are MNHNS and SASEGT. CDR3: CASGRENGPVIYGYTF. The CDR3 DNA is TGTGCCAGCGGTAGGGAAAACGGCCCAGTGATCTATGGCTACACCTTC.

In its sample, this clonotype was seen once. The chain joins TRBV9 to TRBJ1-1; D not certain. Germline CDR1 and CDR2: SGDLS and YYNGEE. V gave up 4 bases and J gave up 1 base, with 17 bases separating them. The CDR3 has 16 residues. The CDR3 protein is CASSPTPFIGNTEAFF. CDR3 sequence (DNA): TGTGCCAGCAGCCCGACACCGTTTATTGGGAACACTGAAGCTTTCTTT.

CDR3 residues: CSARLPNYGYTF. CDR3 DNA sequence: TGCAGTGCCAGACTTCCAAACTATGGCTACACCTTC. The chain joins TRBV20-1 to TRBJ1-2; no clear D. Trimming took off 6 bases at V and 2 bases at J, with 10 bases between the two ends. This CDR3 contains 12 residues. Germline lookup yields CDR1 DFQATT and CDR2 SNEGSKA (reference sequence).

On this clonotype itself: The junction does not match germline at one end; this may be a read error. CDR3 in amino acids: CASSPGTGATPRHF. In nucleotides, the CDR3 is TGTGCCAGCAGCCCGGGGACAGGGGCGACACCCCGCCACTTT. This sequence joins TRBV7-3 and TRBJ1-6, with 10 nucleotides matching TRBD1. Germline V gene data show CDR1 as SGHTA and CDR2 as FQGTGA. The length of the CDR3 is 14 residues.

V usage is TRBV6-2 or TRBV6-3 and J usage is TRBJ1-2, with a weak D call TRBD1 (6 bases). V lost 4 bases to trimming and J lost 6 bases, with 18 bases between them. Germline V CDR1 and CDR2: MNHEY, SVGEGT. This CDR3 region has 15 residues. The CDR3 DNA reads TGTGCCAGCAGTTCCCCAGCGGACAGAGCCGATGGCTACACCTTC. It is translated as CASSSPADRADGYTF.

V is TRBV7-3 and J is TRBJ2-2; D is tentatively TRBD1 or TRBD2 (5 bases each). The germline gives CDR1 SGHTA, CDR2 FQGTGA. The length of the CDR3 is 16 residues. Trimming stripped 2 bases from V and 3 bases from J, with 13 bases between. The CDR3 DNA sequence: TGTGCCAGCAGCTTACTTCCGGGACGGGACACCGGGGAGCTGTTTTTT. Translating it yields CASSLLPGRDTGELFF.

The sample holds a few counts of this clonotype. The chain combines TRBV29-1 with TRBJ2-7; no definite D call. This CDR3 has 15 residues. CDR1 SQVTM and CDR2 ANQGSEA come from the germline V gene. V was cut by 1 base and J by 6 bases, with 19 bases left in between. CDR3 nucleotide sequence: TGCAGCGTTGAAGTATCTCGCGACTGGGTGTCCGAGCAGTACTTC. This sequence encodes CSVEVSRDWVSEQYF.

The chain links TRBV6-1 to TRBJ2-3; 8 bases fit TRBD2. CDR1 and CDR2 (germline): MNHNS, SASEGT. The V and J ends lost 7 bases and 5 bases, in that order; junction bases with no gene match: 8. This CDR3 region has 14 residues. The CDR3 region is CASTTSGPIDTQYF. The CDR3 DNA reads as TGTGCCAGCACCACTAGCGGACCCATAGATACGCAGTATTTT.

This clonotype occurred once. The junction does not match germline at one end; this may be a read error. Written as DNA, the CDR3 is TGTACCAGCAGTTTACCCGCCCAACAGCCCCAGCATTTT. Translated, it gives CTSSLPAQQPQHF. The rearrangement joins TRBV6-6 to TRBJ1-5; D call uncertain. The length of the CDR3 is 13 residues. CDR1 is MNHNY, CDR2 SVGAGI, per germline (reference sequence).